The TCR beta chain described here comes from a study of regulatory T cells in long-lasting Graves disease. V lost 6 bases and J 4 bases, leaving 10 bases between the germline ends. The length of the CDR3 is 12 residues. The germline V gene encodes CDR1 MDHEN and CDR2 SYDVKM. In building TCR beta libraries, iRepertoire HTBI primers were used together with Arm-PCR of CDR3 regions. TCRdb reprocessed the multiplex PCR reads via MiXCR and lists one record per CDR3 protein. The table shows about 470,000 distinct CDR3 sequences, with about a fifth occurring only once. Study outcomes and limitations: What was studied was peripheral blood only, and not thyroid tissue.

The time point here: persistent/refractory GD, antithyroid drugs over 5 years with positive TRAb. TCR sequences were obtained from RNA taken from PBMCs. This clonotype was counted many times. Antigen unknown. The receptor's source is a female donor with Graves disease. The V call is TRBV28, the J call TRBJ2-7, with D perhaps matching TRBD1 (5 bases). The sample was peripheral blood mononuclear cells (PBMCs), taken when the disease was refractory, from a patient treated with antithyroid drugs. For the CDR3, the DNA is TGTGCCAGCAGCTTCACAGGATACGAGCAGTACTTC. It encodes CASSFTGYEQYF.